This T cell receptor beta chain stems from a study of cytomegalovirus exposure and HLA in healthy donors (dated by TCRdb to 2015 to 2018). Some background on the complete study: In an earlier analysis of roughly 590 of the donors, approximately 260 Gb of sequence data and 95 million to 130 million unique TCR beta sequences from 180 million or so T cells were reported. Alongside the repertoire data, information on donor age, sex, ethnicity and CMV serostatus was compiled. An early release covering 550 to 700 HLA-typed donors comprised 250 to 350 gigabases of sequencing data and about 90 million unique TCR sequences. A later analysis re-examined previously published TCR beta repertoires from hundreds of donors and added high-resolution HLA genotyping to investigate patterns of TCR occurrence. A later genetic analysis used genome-wide SNP genotypes for about 60% of the roughly 700 donors, treating that subset as a discovery cohort. All discovery cohort repertoires had been generated using a single sequencing platform. Typing coverage varied by locus: about 620-630 donors for A, B, C, DRB1 and DQB1; about 520 for DQA1; nearly 610 for DPA1; under 490 for DPB1. Both class I and class II loci were covered by HLA typing, at four-digit resolution. Rather than using new phenotypic data, the later analysis identified candidate immune exposures from TCR beta sequences and from how often those sequences occurred across donors. In an earlier analysis of more than 550 of the donors, high-throughput TCR beta sequencing was used to judge whether each TCR beta V gene segment behaved as functional or pseudogenic. Five DR-DQ haplotypes were handled as single units for association and clustering, since linkage in the cohort was strong. Of the approximately 400 genotyped donors, around 81% fell in the genetic ancestry cluster associated with self-reported Caucasian donors. The T cell repertoires of several hundred subjects were profiled by immunosequencing and related to cytomegalovirus serostatus. The study combined high-throughput TCR immunosequencing, statistical association of individual TCRs with disease status, and machine learning to predict cytomegalovirus infection status. The aim of the study was to test whether cataloging public T cell receptors could identify signatures of past pathogen exposure. In addition to the first cohort of roughly 670 subjects, a separate validation cohort of approximately 120 different subjects was used. On average, about 240,000 unique TCR beta nucleotide sequences were sequenced per donor among a few hundred genotyped donors of the cohort, with around 19% of those sequences being non-productive. Beyond this particular receptor, the publication reports: Presence/absence analyses assumed roughly uniform sequencing depth across donors, an assumption that may not hold. In an earlier analysis of approximately 590 of the donors, most TCR beta V segments appeared in productive rearrangements about 90% or about 30% of the time, broadly matching IMGT annotations. The classifier was reported to diagnose cytomegalovirus status with high specificity and sensitivity in both the original cohort and the validation cohort. HLA typing was unavailable for some donors at each locus, so association tests used only the typed subset. In vitro tests confirmed that a few of the cytomegalovirus-associated TCR beta chains recognize cytomegalovirus antigens. Linkage disequilibrium might explain the correlated functional status among segregating V segments, but an unknown experimental factor could not be ruled out. In a later analysis, the rate of TCR association differed among HLA loci, with DRB1 alleles having the most associated TCRs and HLA-C alleles having the fewest. Compared with equally common non-associated chains, HLA-associated TCR beta chains in a later analysis were more clonally expanded and had lower generation probabilities. A later analysis found that most CMV-associated TCR beta chains appeared HLA-restricted, with HLA associations seemingly driven largely by CMV exposure. A later genetic analysis associated a missense DCLRE1C variant with V-gene and J-gene trimming of TCR beta chains, and an independent cohort replicated the association. Most TCR sequences were observed very rarely across donors, whereas some public TCRs were present in many individuals. Compared with the roughly 710-donor mean, donors in an Asian-associated ancestry cluster had fewer N-insertions in productive TCRs, according to a later genetic analysis. A further reported finding was that TCR beta sequences accurately predicted the HLA-A and HLA-B alleles for most subjects in the first cohort. The cohort was sequenced for TCR beta chains only, and without alpha or paired-chain data the features that could be detected were limited. Because counts were too low, seventeen rarely observed V segments, including chromosome 9 orphons, were left out of the earlier analysis of roughly 600 of the donors. A cluster of highly shared sequence variants was judged likely to be a technical artifact of the sequencing pipeline. The study listed 150 to 200 TCR beta chains as associated with cytomegalovirus. CMV serostatus was the only immune exposure information available for the cohort. A later analysis associated 15,000 or so TCR beta sequences with specific HLA alleles at a false discovery rate of 0.05. According to a later analysis, parvovirus B19, influenza, CMV and Epstein-Barr virus appeared linked to several top co-occurrence clusters. The 87-base-pair reads could not distinguish some IMGT-functional V segments, including TRBV6-2 and TRBV6-3, so those segments were excluded. Assigning TCR associations to individual alleles was difficult when HLA alleles, especially DR and DQ, strongly co-occurred. According to the authors, the approach could potentially be generalized to other disease states and immunological phenotypes.

The cohort was made up of 500 to 850 healthy bone marrow donors. Cohort members were all nominally healthy when sampled, although unrecorded immune exposures were likely present. The donor tested CMV seropositive, placing the donor among the approximately 290 seropositive members of the cohort. A peripheral blood sample was provided by each donor, and peripheral blood mononuclear cells were used for TCR beta sequencing. Genomic DNA extraction from the blood cell samples was performed with the Qiagen DNeasy Blood Extraction Kit. Of note for this clone: What antigen it recognizes has not been identified. No much larger clone exists at a distance of one base, and base qualities are not known.

The protocol used for the library was the immunoSEQ multiplex PCR assay. The multiplex PCR relied on a mix of 60 forward primers for TCR Vbeta segments and 13 reverse primers for TCR Jbeta segments. The CDR3 region of rearranged TCR beta genes was amplified from genomic DNA by a multiplex PCR assay. The Illumina HiSeq System was used to sequence the amplified TCR beta libraries as 87-base-pair reads. Per the source publication's procedure: A later analysis tallied tens of millions of unique TCR beta chains across the roughly 610 repertoires, and approximately 9.9 million of those chains were shared by two or more donors. Raw reads were error-corrected and collapsed into unique sequences with a nearest-neighbor algorithm that merged closely related sequences to remove PCR and sequencing errors. To assign V, D and J gene segments, CDR3 sequences were aligned to IMGT reference sequences. For a sequence to be retained, a match of at least six nucleotides was required to both a V gene segment and a J gene segment. A rearrangement was called productive if the CDR3 had no stop codons and remained in frame with V and J, and every other rearrangement was called non-productive. Following IMGT convention, CDR3 was defined as the stretch from the second conserved V-encoded cysteine up to the conserved J-encoded phenylalanine. In an earlier analysis of more than 550 of the donors, sequences lacking an unambiguous match to a single V gene segment were excluded. An earlier analysis of some 500 of the donors classified V segments as functional when productive rearrangements were above 56.7% and as segregating when the standard deviation between donors was above 5%. To diagnose cytomegalovirus status from the catalog of TCR beta chain sequences, a statistical classification framework was built. In a later analysis, V and J genes were assigned by comparing TCR nucleotide sequences against IMGT/GENE-DB human TR gene sequences. The TCRdist pipeline was used in a later analysis to assign CDR3 sequences and most-parsimonious VDJ recombination scenarios. In a later analysis, each TCR beta chain was defined by its CDR3 amino acid sequence together with its V-gene family, and reads without a unique V-gene family were excluded. To address suspected cross-contamination and a sequencing artifact, a later analysis removed roughly 640 highly shared, low-generation-probability nucleotide sequences. In a later analysis, a clonal expansion index for each public chain was calculated from normalized within-repertoire ranks of inferred template counts. In a later analysis, generation probabilities were computed with a VDJ recombination model fitted to out-of-frame rearrangements, and the resulting probabilities were checked against IGoR. In a later analysis, TCR-TCR, TCR-HLA and TCR-CMV co-occurrence was scored with hypergeometric tests, and a repertoire-size bias correction was applied to TCR pairs. To estimate false discovery rates, a later analysis permuted the HLA or CMV assignments 20 times. In a later analysis, co-occurring TCRs were grouped using DBSCAN, with TCRdist sequence similarity added in when clustering inside HLA-allele-positive subsets. For co-occurrence clustering, repertoires with fewer than 30,000 or more than 120,000 public chains were excluded, along with roughly 5 repertoires with anomalous nucleotide sharing. TCRdb carries this immuneACCESS record with in-frame sequences only. Its versions omit some clonotypes, under half of them owing to an unresolved V gene in the studies checked, with the rest unexplained. V and J calls plus clone size are reproduced from that table; the DNA served to infer D and trimming. The sample records approximately 210,000 clones, about three quarters of which are singletons. The ten largest account for less than 2.5% of the sample.

V is trimmed back by 6 bases and J by 7 bases, and the junction contains 8 bases that no gene match accounts for. In the germline V gene, CDR1 corresponds to MNHEY and CDR2 to SVGAGI. From the cysteine through the phenylalanine, the CDR3 covers 14 amino acids. The sequence is cut down to CDR3 DNA, 42 bases in frame from base 1. Input material: PBMCs. This TCR came from a woman aged 30 to 39 in good health and CMV-seropositive. This chain is built from TRBV6-5 and TRBJ2-2, and 7 junctional nucleotides match TRBD1. The nucleotides are TGTGCCAGCAGACCTACAGGGGCCGGCGGGGAGCTGTTTTTT. It encodes CASRPTGAGGELFF.